This T cell receptor beta chain derives from a study of blood T cell repertoires in COVID-19. About the study: Acute and convalescent COVID-19 samples came from the United States, Italy and Spain. From T cells, B-cell-depleted T cells, or PBMCs came the material, which was cDNA or gDNA.

CDR1 SQVTM and CDR2 ANQGSEA come from the germline V gene. The ends were cut back, 5 bases at V and 5 bases at J, with 6 bases in the middle. CDR3 length: 10 residues. As processed by the authors: Amplifying reference gene primers gave estimates of nucleated cell counts. Measured with immunoSEQ multiplex PCR; TCRdb has only the in-frame clones, and not every one. Clone size and V and J calls were adopted from that table, with D and trimming inferred from the DNA. This table holds about 120,000 clones, around two thirds found once. This clone was counted once. Specimen: peripheral blood. The TCR was taken from a woman aged 65 to 85 with acute or convalescent COVID-19. V is TRBV29-1 and J is TRBJ1-1; D unclear. As DNA, the CDR3 is TGCAGCGTTTTCAGGACTGAAGCTTTCTTT. As protein: CSVFRTEAFF.